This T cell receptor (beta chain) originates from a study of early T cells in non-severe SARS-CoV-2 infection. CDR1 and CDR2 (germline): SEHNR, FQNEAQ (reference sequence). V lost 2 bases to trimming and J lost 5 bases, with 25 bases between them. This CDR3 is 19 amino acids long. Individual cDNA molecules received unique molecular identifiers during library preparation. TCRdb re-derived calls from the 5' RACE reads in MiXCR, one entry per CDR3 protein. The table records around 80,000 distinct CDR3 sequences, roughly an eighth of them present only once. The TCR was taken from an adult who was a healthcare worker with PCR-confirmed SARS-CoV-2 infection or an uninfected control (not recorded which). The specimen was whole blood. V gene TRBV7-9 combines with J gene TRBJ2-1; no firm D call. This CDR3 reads CASSLSRIRTSDRNNEQFF. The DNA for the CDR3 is TGTGCCAGCAGCTTAAGTAGGATTCGGACGTCCGACCGAAACAATGAGCAGTTCTTC.